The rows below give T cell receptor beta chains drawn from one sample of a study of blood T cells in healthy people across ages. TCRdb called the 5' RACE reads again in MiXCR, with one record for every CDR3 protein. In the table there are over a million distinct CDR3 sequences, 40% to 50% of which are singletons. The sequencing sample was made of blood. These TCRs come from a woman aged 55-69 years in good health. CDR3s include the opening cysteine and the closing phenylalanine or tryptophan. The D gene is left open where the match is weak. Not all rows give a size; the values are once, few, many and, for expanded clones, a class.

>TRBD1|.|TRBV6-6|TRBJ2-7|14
CASNQQGTTYEQYF
TGTGCCAGCAACCAACAGGGGACAACCTACGAGCAGTACTTC
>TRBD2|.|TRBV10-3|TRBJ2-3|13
CAHGGGLTDTQYF
TGTGCCCACGGGGGGGGGTTGACAGATACGCAGTATTTT
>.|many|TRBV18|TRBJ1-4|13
CASSPGYKEKLFF
TGTGCCAGCTCACCCGGGTACAAGGAAAAACTGTTTTTT
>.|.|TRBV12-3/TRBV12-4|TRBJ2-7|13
CASSLQRGNEQYF
TGTGCCAGCAGTTTGCAGAGGGGCAATGAGCAGTACTTC
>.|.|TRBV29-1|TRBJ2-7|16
CSVVGLEEDFSDEQYF
TGCAGCGTCGTAGGGCTGGAGGAGGACTTCTCCGACGAGCAGTACTTC
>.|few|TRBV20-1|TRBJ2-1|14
CSASGQTSYNEQFF
TGCAGTGCTAGTGGGCAGACCTCCTACAATGAGCAGTTCTTC
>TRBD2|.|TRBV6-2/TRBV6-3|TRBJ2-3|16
CASRSPVAGGADTQYF
TGTGCCAGCAGATCTCCCGTGGCGGGAGGTGCAGATACGCAGTATTTT
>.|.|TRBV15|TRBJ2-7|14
CASPPGDYVGEQYF
TGTGCTTCCCCTCCAGGGGATTATGTAGGCGAGCAGTACTTC
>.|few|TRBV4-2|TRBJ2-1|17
CASSQGTGSPRYNEQFF
TGTGCCAGCAGCCAAGGCACGGGGTCCCCCCGATACAATGAGCAGTTCTTC
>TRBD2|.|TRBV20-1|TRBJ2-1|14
CSAEAGGLINEQFF
TGCAGTGCTGAAGCGGGAGGACTTATCAATGAGCAGTTCTTC
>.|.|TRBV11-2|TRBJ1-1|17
CASSLISRGQLNTEAFF
TGTGCCAGCAGCCTAATATCCCGGGGGCAGTTGAACACTGAAGCTTTCTTT
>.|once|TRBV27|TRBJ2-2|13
CASTWDGRGELFF
TGTGCCAGCACGTGGGACGGGCGTGGGGAGCTGTTTTTT
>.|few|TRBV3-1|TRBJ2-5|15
CASSPSSGGGETQYF
TGTGCCAGCAGCCCAAGTAGTGGGGGAGGAGAGACCCAGTACTTC
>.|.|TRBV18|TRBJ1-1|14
CASSRPGSNTEAFF
TGTGCCAGCTCTAGACCCGGGAGTAACACTGAAGCTTTCTTT
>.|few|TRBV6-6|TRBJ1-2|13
CASLLGQGRSYTF
TGTGCCAGCCTCCTAGGGCAGGGGAGAAGCTACACCTTC
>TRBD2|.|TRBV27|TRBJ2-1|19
CASRRPGLAGGPFYNEQFF
TGTGCCAGCAGGAGACCGGGACTAGCGGGGGGGCCATTCTACAATGAGCAGTTCTTC
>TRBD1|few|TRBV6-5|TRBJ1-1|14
CASSSRDRNTEAFF
TGTGCCAGCAGTTCCCGGGACAGGAACACTGAAGCTTTCTTT
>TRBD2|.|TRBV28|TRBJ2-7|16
CASSLLAGGVSYEQYF
TGTGCCAGCAGTCTTTTAGCGGGAGGAGTGTCCTACGAGCAGTACTTC
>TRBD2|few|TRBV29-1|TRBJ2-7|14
CSVDLGGRSYEQYF
TGCAGCGTTGATCTCGGCGGGAGGAGCTACGAGCAGTACTTC
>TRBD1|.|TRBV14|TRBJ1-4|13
CASRRTGDEKLFF
TGTGCCAGCAGGAGGACAGGAGATGAAAAACTGTTTTTT
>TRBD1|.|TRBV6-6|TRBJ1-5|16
CASSGPGQGSGQPQHF
TGTGCCAGCAGTGGCCCGGGACAGGGGTCGGGTCAGCCCCAGCATTTT
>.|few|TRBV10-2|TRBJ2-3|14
CASSETREADTQYF
TGCGCCAGCAGTGAGACCCGAGAGGCAGATACGCAGTATTTT
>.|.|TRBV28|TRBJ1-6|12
CASSLARTALHF
TGTGCCAGCAGTTTAGCCAGGACAGCCCTCCACTTT
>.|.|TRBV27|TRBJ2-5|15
CASSFSGLLQETQYF
TGTGCCAGCAGTTTCTCCGGACTATTACAAGAGACCCAGTACTTC
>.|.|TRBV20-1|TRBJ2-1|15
CSARDNPRDGQSQFF
TGCAGTGCTAGAGACAACCCGAGAGATGGCCAGTCCCAGTTCTTC
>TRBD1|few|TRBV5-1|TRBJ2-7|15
CASSLLSGGAYEQYF
TGCGCCAGCAGCTTGTTGTCAGGGGGCGCCTACGAGCAGTACTTC
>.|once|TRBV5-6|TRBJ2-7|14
CASSPGQPPDEQYF
TGTGCCAGCAGCCCCGGACAGCCGCCCGACGAGCAGTACTTC
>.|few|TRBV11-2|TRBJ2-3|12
CASTDPTYTQYF
TGTGCCAGCACCGACCCTACTTATACGCAGTATTTT
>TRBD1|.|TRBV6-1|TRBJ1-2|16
CASSGQSGGKLYGYTF
TGTGCCAGCAGTGGTCAGTCAGGGGGGAAGCTCTATGGCTACACCTTC
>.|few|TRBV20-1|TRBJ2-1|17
CSARDGFSGFTVNEQFF
TGCAGTGCTAGAGATGGGTTTTCGGGGTTTACGGTCAATGAGCAGTTCTTC
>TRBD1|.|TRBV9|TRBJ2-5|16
CASSVVWTGWGNEQYF
TGTGCCAGCAGCGTAGTGTGGACAGGGTGGGGAAATGAGCAGTACTTC
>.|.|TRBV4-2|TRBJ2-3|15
CASSQEAWSTDTQYF
TGTGCCAGCAGCCAAGAGGCCTGGAGCACAGATACGCAGTATTTT
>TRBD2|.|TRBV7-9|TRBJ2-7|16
CASSSPGGTQAYEQYF
TGTGCCAGCAGCTCCCCGGGGGGGACACAAGCCTACGAGCAGTACTTC